This paragraph reports one T cell receptor beta chain. Antigen specificity is unknown. The PCR used 60 Vbeta and 13 Jbeta primers. Assay: immunoSEQ multiplex PCR; the TCRdb copy retains only in-frame clones and omits some. Altogether 90,000 to 150,000 clones are present, roughly 70% being singletons, with the ten largest covering 2.9%. This record belongs to a study of cytomegalovirus exposure and HLA in healthy donors. Study-level information: As released early, the data held roughly 85 million unique TCRs from HLA-typed donors.

Overall study results and limits: Sequencing had likely introduced a cluster of highly shared sequence variants as an artifact. TCR beta sequences reportedly predicted most subjects' HLA-A and HLA-B alleles accurately. The study labeled 170 or so TCR beta chains cytomegalovirus-associated.

Between the trimmed V and J ends, which lost 8 bases and 3 bases, there was a span of 13 bases. The V gene's germline CDR1 is LNHDA and CDR2 SQIVND (reference sequence). This CDR3 is 13 amino acids long. The sequenced sample consisted of PBMCs. This receptor was obtained from a woman aged 35 to 49 in good health and CMV-seropositive. The rearrangement joins TRBV19 to TRBJ1-1, with D hard to call. CDR3 DNA sequence: TGTGCCAGTGAACGATACGGTGACACTGAAGCTTTCTTT. Translation gives CASERYGDTEAFF. The whole variable domain, filled in from reference TRBV19 and TRBJ1-1, reads DGGITQSPKYLFRKEGQNVTLSCEQNLNHDAMYWYRQDPGQGLRLIYYSQIVNDFQKGDIAEGYSVSREKKESFPLTVTSAQKNPTAFYLCASERYGDTEAFFGQGTRLTVV.